Listed below are T cell receptor beta chains from one sample, sequenced in a study of blood T cell repertoires in COVID-19. The table came from immunoSEQ multiplex PCR; TCRdb's copy has only in-frame clones and leaves some out. The repertoire holds 200,000 to 250,000 clones, with 65% to 85% as singletons. The specimen was peripheral blood. The receptors derive from a woman aged 25 to 39 with COVID-19, enrolled during active disease. CDR3s include the opening cysteine and the closing phenylalanine or tryptophan. The D gene is left open where the match is weak. Not every row has a clone size; where given, it reads once, few, many or a size class.

size: .; D: TRBD2; J: TRBJ2-3; V: TRBV2; DNA: TGTGCCAGCAGTGACGTCGGGGGGAGCACAGATACGCAGTATTTT; CDR3: CASSDVGGSTDTQYF
size: once; D: .; J: TRBJ2-1; V: TRBV5-6; DNA: TGTGCCAGCAACACGCGGGGCTATGAGCAGTTCTTC; CDR3: CASNTRGYEQFF
size: .; D: TRBD2; J: TRBJ2-3; V: TRBV4-3; DNA: TGCGCCAGCAGCCAAGATTCCCTGGGGGGAGATCTAGCGGGGGGCACAGATACGCAGTATTTT; CDR3: CASSQDSLGGDLAGGTDTQYF
size: .; D: TRBD1; J: TRBJ2-1; V: TRBV29-1; DNA: TGCAGCGTCCGGAGAGACAGGGGTGATCATGAGCAGTTCTTC; CDR3: CSVRRDRGDHEQFF
size: .; D: TRBD1; J: TRBJ1-3; V: TRBV7-8; DNA: TGTGCCAGCAGCTTAGGACAGGGGTGGCTCTCTGGAAACACCATATATTTT; CDR3: CASSLGQGWLSGNTIYF
size: .; D: .; J: TRBJ1-1; V: TRBV15; DNA: TGTGCCACCAGCGGTAGAATGGCCACGCGGGGTCAGGGCACTGAAGCTTTCTTT; CDR3: CATSGRMATRGQGTEAFF
size: .; D: .; J: TRBJ1-1; V: TRBV30; DNA: TGTGCCTGGAGTGTTGCAGGGTACACTGAAGCTTTCTTT; CDR3: CAWSVAGYTEAFF
size: .; D: TRBD2; J: TRBJ2-7; V: TRBV11-1; DNA: TGTGCCAGCAGCTTCGCGACTAGCCCTAGCTCCTACGAGCAGTACTTC; CDR3: CASSFATSPSSYEQYF
size: .; D: .; J: TRBJ2-1; V: TRBV6-2/TRBV6-3; DNA: TGTGCCAGCAGTTACTCGGGTACTAGTACCCAGAATGAGCAGTTCTTC; CDR3: CASSYSGTSTQNEQFF
size: .; D: .; J: TRBJ1-2; V: TRBV10-3; DNA: TGTGCCATCAGTGAGACAGGGCCTGGGGATGGCTACACCTTC; CDR3: CAISETGPGDGYTF
size: .; D: .; J: TRBJ1-1; V: TRBV3-1/TRBV3-2; DNA: TGTGCCAGCAGCCAGGGCGGGACTGAAGCTTTCTTT; CDR3: CASSQGGTEAFF
size: .; D: TRBD1; J: TRBJ2-2; V: TRBV3-1/TRBV3-2; DNA: TGTGCCAGCAGGGGACAGCGCCGGGAGCTGTTTTTT; CDR3: CASRGQRRELFF